The entry below gives a single TCR beta chain sequence along with its context. The antigen remains unidentified. The sample belongs to a study of T cell responses to AZD1222 COVID-19 vaccine. Study findings and constraints: Nearly half of spike-specific TCRs reportedly go after variant regions that carry no mutations. Spike-specific TCRs gained breadth and depth after people received two AZD1222 doses.

The repertoire was sequenced with immunoSEQ multiplex PCR; TCRdb's copy has only in-frame clones and lacks some. The data show some 72,000 clones, with under 95% seen just once and 5.5% to 9% held by the top ten. The starting material was peripheral blood, obtained on day 0 of MenACWY control vaccination. This receptor was taken from an adult in good health.

This CDR3 is CASSLVGGGLNEQFF. The CDR3, as DNA: TGTGCCAGCAGCTTAGTTGGGGGGGGCCTAAATGAGCAGTTCTTC. This sequence joins TRBV7-2 and TRBJ2-1, with D possibly TRBD2 on 7 matching bases. The germline V gene has CDR1 SGHTA and CDR2 FQGNSA. The CDR3 runs to 15 residues. Deletions cut 1 base from V and 7 bases from J, with 14 bases between.